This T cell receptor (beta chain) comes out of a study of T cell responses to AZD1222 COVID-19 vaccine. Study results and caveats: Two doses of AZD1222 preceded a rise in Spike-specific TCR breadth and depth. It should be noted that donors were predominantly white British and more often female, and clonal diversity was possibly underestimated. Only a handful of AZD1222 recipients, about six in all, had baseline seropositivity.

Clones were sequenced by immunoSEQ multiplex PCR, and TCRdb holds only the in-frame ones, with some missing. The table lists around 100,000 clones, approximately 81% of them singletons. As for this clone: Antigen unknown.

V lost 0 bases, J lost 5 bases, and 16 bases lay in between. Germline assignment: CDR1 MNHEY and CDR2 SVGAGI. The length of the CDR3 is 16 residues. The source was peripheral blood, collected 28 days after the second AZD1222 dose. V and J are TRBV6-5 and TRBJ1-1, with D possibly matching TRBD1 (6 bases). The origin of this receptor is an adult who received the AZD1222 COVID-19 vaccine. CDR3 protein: CASSYSGGLGATEAFF. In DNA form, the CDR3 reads TGTGCCAGCAGTTACTCGGGGGGCCTTGGCGCAACTGAAGCTTTCTTT.